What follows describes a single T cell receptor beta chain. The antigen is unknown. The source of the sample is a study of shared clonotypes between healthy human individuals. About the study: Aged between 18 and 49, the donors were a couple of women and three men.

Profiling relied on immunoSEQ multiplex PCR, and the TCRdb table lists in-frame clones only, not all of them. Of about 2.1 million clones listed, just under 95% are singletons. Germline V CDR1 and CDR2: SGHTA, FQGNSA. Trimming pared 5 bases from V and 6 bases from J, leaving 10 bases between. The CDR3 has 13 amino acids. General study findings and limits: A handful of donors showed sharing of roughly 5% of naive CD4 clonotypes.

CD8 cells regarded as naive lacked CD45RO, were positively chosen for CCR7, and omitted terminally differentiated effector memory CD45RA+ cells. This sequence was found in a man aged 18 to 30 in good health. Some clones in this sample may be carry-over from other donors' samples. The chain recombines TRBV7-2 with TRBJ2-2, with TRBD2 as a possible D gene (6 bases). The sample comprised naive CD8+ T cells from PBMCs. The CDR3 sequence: CASSPGVSGELFF. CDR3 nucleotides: TGTGCCAGCAGCCCGGGAGTCTCCGGGGAGCTGTTTTTT.